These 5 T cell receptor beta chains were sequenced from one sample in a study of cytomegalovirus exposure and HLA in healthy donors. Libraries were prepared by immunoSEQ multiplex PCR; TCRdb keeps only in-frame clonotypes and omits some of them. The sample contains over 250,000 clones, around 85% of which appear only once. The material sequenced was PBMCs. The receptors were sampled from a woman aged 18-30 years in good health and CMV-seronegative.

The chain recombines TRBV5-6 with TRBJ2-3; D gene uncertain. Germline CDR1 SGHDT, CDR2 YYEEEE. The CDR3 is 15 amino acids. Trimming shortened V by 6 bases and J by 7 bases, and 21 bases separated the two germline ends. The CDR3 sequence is CASIYGSASRYTQYF. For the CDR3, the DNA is TGTGCCAGCATCTACGGATCGGCGAGCAGGTATACGCAGTATTTT.

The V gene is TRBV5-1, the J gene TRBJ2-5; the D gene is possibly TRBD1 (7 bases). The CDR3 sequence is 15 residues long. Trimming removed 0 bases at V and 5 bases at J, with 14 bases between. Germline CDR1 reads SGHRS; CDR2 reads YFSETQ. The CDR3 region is CASSLEGRGRETQYF. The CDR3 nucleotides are TGCGCCAGCAGCTTGGAAGGCAGGGGGAGGGAGACCCAGTACTTC. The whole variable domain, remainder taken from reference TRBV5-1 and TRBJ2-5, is KAGVTQTPRYLIKTRGQQVTLSCSPISGHRSVSWYQQTPGQGLQFLFEYFSETQRNKGNFPGRFSGRQFSNSRSEMNVSTLELGDSALYLCASSLEGRGRETQYFGPGTRLLVL.

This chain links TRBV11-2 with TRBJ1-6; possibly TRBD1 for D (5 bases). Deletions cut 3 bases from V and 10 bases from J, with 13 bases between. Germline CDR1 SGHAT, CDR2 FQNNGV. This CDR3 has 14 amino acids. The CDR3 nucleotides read TGTGCCAGCAGCTTGCCAGGGAAGAACTCACCCCTCCACTTT. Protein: CASSLPGKNSPLHF.

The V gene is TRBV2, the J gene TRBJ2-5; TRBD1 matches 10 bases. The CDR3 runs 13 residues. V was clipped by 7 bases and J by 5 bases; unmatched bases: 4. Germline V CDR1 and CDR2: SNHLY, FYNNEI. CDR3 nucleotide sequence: TGTGCCAGCATACGGGACAGGGGTGAGACCCAGTACTTC. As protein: CASIRDRGETQYF.

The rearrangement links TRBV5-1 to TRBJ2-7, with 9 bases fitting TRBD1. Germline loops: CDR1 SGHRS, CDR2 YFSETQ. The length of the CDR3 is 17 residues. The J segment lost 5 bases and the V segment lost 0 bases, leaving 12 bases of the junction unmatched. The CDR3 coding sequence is TGCGCCAGCAGCTTGGCATCCGGGACAGGGAGTCCCCACGAGCAGTACTTC. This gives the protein CASSLASGTGSPHEQYF.